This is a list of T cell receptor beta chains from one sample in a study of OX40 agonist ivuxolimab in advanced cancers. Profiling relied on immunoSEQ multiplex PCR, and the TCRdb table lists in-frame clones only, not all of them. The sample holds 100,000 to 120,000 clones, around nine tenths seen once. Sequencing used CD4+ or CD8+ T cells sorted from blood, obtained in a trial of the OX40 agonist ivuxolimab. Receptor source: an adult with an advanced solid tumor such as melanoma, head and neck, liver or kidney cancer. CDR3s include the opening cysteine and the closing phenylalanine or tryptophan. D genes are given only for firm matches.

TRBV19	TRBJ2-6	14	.	CASSMASGANVLTF	TGTGCCAGTAGTATGGCCTCTGGGGCCAACGTCCTGACTTTC
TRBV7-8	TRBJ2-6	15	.	CASRSTGTGANVLTF	TGTGCCAGCAGAAGCACAGGGACGGGGGCCAACGTCCTGACTTTC
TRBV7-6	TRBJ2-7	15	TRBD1	CASSFSGTGIDEQYF	TGTGCCAGCAGCTTCTCCGGGACAGGGATCGACGAGCAGTACTTC
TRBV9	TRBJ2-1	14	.	CASSVATGYNEQFF	TGTGCCAGCAGCGTAGCAACGGGGTACAATGAGCAGTTCTTC
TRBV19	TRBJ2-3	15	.	CASRNPVGRPDTQYF	TGTGCCAGTAGGAATCCCGTGGGACGCCCAGATACGCAGTATTTT
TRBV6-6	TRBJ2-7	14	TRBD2	CASSMGTSSYEQYF	TGTGCCAGCAGTATGGGGACTAGTTCCTACGAGCAGTACTTC
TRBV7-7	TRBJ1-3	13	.	CASSLYQGNTIYF	TGTGCTAGCAGCTTATACCAGGGAAACACCATATATTTT
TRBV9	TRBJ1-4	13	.	CASSTGLNEKLFF	TGTGCCAGCAGCACGGGACTCAATGAAAAACTGTTTTTT
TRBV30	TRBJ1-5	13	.	CAWTRERNQPQHF	TGTGCCTGGACAAGGGAAAGGAATCAGCCCCAGCATTTT
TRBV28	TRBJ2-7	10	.	CASSGYEQYF	TGTGCCAGCAGTGGCTACGAGCAGTACTTC
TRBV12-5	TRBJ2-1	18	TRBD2	CASGLVGFGLAGGSEQFF	TGTGCTAGTGGTTTGGTCGGTTTCGGACTAGCGGGAGGGAGTGAGCAGTTCTTC
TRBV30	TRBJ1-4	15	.	CAWRATGHRGEKLFF	TGTGCCTGGAGAGCAACGGGCCATAGGGGTGAAAAACTGTTTTTT
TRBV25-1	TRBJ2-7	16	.	CASSDSDSGAPSEQYF	TGTGCCAGCAGCGACTCTGATTCGGGGGCCCCCTCCGAGCAGTACTTC
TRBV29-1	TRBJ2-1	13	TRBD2	CTLSGGASPEQFF	TGCACGCTCTCGGGGGGGGCATCTCCTGAGCAGTTCTTC
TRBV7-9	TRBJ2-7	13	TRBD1	CASSRDSRYEQYF	TGTGCCAGCAGCCGGGACAGCCGCTACGAGCAGTACTTC
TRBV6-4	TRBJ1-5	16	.	CASSDCGGGCNQPQHF	TGTGCCAGCAGTGATTGTGGGGGCGGATGCAATCAGCCCCAGCATTTT
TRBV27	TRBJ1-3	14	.	CASSSVLSGNTIYF	TGTGCCAGCAGTTCCGTCCTCTCTGGAAACACCATATATTTT
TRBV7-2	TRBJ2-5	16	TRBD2	CASSRVSGAHRETQYF	TGTGCCAGCAGCCGAGTTAGCGGGGCTCATAGGGAGACCCAGTACTTC
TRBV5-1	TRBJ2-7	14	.	CASSLGVSSYEQYF	TGCGCCAGCAGCTTGGGCGTCAGCTCCTACGAGCAGTACTTC
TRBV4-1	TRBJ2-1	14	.	CASSQDSGYNEQFF	TGCGCCAGCAGCCAAGACTCAGGATACAATGAGCAGTTCTTC